These 17 T cell receptor beta chains were all obtained from the same sample, sequenced in a study of T cells in localized non-small cell lung cancer. The method was immunoSEQ multiplex PCR; TCRdb's version includes in-frame clones alone and lacks a portion of them. The repertoire consists of about 51,000 clones, with 81% occurring once and the leading ten covering over 15%. The sample consisted of peripheral blood mononuclear cells, taken before any cancer treatment. These receptors were collected from a man aged 40-75 years with stage III lung adenocarcinoma.

The table lists this clone with a count of one. This sequence joins TRBV5-1 and TRBJ2-7, with TRBD2 matching 7 bases. The CDR3 has 13 residues. Germline assignment: CDR1 SGHRS and CDR2 YFSETQ. V was pared by 0 bases and J by 7 bases, with 4 bases of the junction left unmatched. CDR3 amino acids: CASSLAGLQEQYF. CDR3 coding DNA: TGCGCCAGCAGCTTGGCGGGACTACAAGAGCAGTACTTC.

The V and J genes are TRBV7-6 and TRBJ2-3; D is possibly TRBD1 (5 bases). Germline V gene lookup returns CDR1 SGHVS and CDR2 FNYEAQ. CDR3 length: 13 residues. V was cut by 5 bases and J by 5 bases, with 11 bases left in between. CDR3 nucleotides: TGTGCCAGCAGCCCCCTCCAGGGAGATACGCAGTATTTT. Protein product: CASSPLQGDTQYF. Filled out from reference TRBV7-6 and TRBJ2-3, the complete variable domain reads GAGVSQSPRYKVTKRGQDVALRCDPISGHVSLYWYRQALGQGPEFLTYFNYEAQQDKSGLPNDRFSAERPEGSISTLTIQRTEQRDSAMYRCASSPLQGDTQYFGPGTRLTVL.

This chain links TRBV20-1 with TRBJ2-1; TRBD2 is a possible D gene (6 bases). Trimming cost V 6 bases and J 10 bases, with 13 bases left between them. The germline CDR1 and CDR2 sequences are DFQATT and SNEGSKA (reference sequence). The CDR3 spans 11 residues. The CDR3 coding sequence is TGCAGTGCCGAGGAGGGCCACGAGCAGTTCTTC. This codes for CSAEEGHEQFF.

As regards this clone: Compared with germline, one end of the junction differs, possibly owing to a read error. V and J are TRBV29-1 and TRBJ2-5; a possible D gene is TRBD1 (6 bases). This CDR3 has 12 amino acids. CDR1 is SQVTM and CDR2 is ANQGSEA in the germline V gene. CDR3 nucleotide sequence: TGCGGCGTTCGCGAGCTACAGGGCCCCCAGTACTTC. It encodes CGVRELQGPQYF.

The J gene is TRBJ2-6, the V gene TRBV6-1, with D possibly TRBD1 on 6 matching bases. This CDR3 is built from 15 residues. Trimming cost V 3 bases and J 0 bases, with 6 bases left between them. Germline CDR1 is MNHNS and CDR2 is SASEGT. The CDR3 sequence is CASSEDSSGANVLTF. Here the CDR3 DNA reads TGTGCCAGCAGTGAGGACAGCTCTGGGGCCAACGTCCTGACTTTC.

The rearrangement joins TRBV29-1 to TRBJ2-5; TRBD1 matches at 8 bases. The CDR3 contains 15 residues. Germline loops: CDR1 SQVTM, CDR2 ANQGSEA. Trimming took 7 bases from V and 4 from J; bases not matched to a gene: 14. The CDR3 spells CSAAYGQGKGETQYF. DNA of the CDR3: TGCAGCGCCGCGTACGGACAGGGCAAGGGAGAGACCCAGTACTTC.

The genes are TRBV25-1 and TRBJ1-2; D remains ambiguous. Germline V CDR1 and CDR2: MGHDK, SYGVNS. CDR3 length: 13 residues. Trimming shortened V by 1 base and J by 8 bases, and 11 bases separated the two germline ends. CDR3 loop: CASSEFGFYGYTF. CDR3 coding DNA: TGTGCCAGCAGTGAATTTGGGTTCTACGGCTACACCTTC.

As for this clone: A clone one base away is much larger, so this may be a read error. J is TRBJ2-7 and V is TRBV4-2; no reliable D call. Germline V gene data show CDR1 as LGHNA and CDR2 as YNFKEQ. The CDR3 totals 15 residues. The CDR3 DNA reads TGTGCCAACAGCTTTTCGGCGGATGCCTCCTACGAGCAGTACTTC. Translated: CANSFSADASYEQYF.

The V call is TRBV29-1, the J call TRBJ2-5; no clear D gene. Germline CDR1 and CDR2: SQVTM and ANQGSEA. CDR3 size: 13 residues. V was shortened by 4 bases and J by 5 bases, with 14 bases between the two germline ends. The CDR3 nucleotides read TGCAGCGTTGTTTTGGGGAAAGTGGAGACCCAGTACTTC. This encodes CSVVLGKVETQYF.

The chain employs TRBV15 and TRBJ2-5; 8 bases are shared with TRBD1. Trimming cost V 4 bases and J 2 bases; bases outside gene matches: 6. The CDR3 has 15 residues. CDR1 is LNHNV and CDR2 is YYDKDF in the germline V gene (reference sequence). Here the CDR3 reads CATSTPGQEQETQYF. CDR3 in DNA: TGTGCCACCAGCACCCCGGGACAGGAACAAGAGACCCAGTACTTC.

The chain combines TRBV5-6 with TRBJ2-3; D may be TRBD1 or TRBD2 (5 bases each). From germline, CDR1 is SGHDT and CDR2 YYEEEE. The V gene lost 3 bases and the J gene lost 2 bases, with 7 bases spanning the gap. The CDR3 spans 13 residues. This chain's CDR3 is CASSSGTTDTQYF. The CDR3 coding sequence is TGTGCCAGCAGCTCTGGGACCACAGATACGCAGTATTTT. The full variable domain, with the rest looked up from reference TRBV5-6 and TRBJ2-3, is DAGVTQSPTHLIKTRGQQVTLRCSPKSGHDTVSWYQQALGQGPQFIFQYYEEEERQRGNFPDRFSGHQFPNYSSELNVNALLLGDSALYLCASSSGTTDTQYFGPGTRLTVL.

The chain employs TRBV29-1 and TRBJ1-2, with D maybe TRBD1 (5 bases). Looked up from germline, CDR1 is SQVTM and CDR2 is ANQGSEA. Trimming removed 7 bases from V and 2 bases from J, with 14 bases in between. The CDR3 covers 13 residues. The CDR3 nucleotides are TGCAGCGCATGGGGTCAGGGAAACTATGGCTACACCTTC. Translation: CSAWGQGNYGYTF.

This chain uses TRBV27 with TRBJ2-3, with 10 bases lining up with TRBD1. Trimming removed 3 bases from V and 1 base from J; junction bases left unmatched: 7. CDR3 length: 17 amino acids. Germline CDR1 MNHEY, CDR2 SMNVEV (reference sequence). The CDR3 DNA reads TGTGCCAGCAGTTTGACTGACAGGGGGCCCCGCACAGATACGCAGTATTTT. The encoded protein is CASSLTDRGPRTDTQYF.

The V gene is TRBV12-5, the J gene TRBJ1-1, with D unclear. CDR3 size: 13 residues. Germline CDR1 and CDR2: LGHNT and FRNRAP. Trimming cost V 3 bases and J 4 bases, with 9 bases left between them. The CDR3 here is CASGLEPGTEAFF. The CDR3 DNA reads TGTGCTAGTGGTTTAGAGCCTGGCACTGAAGCTTTCTTT.

V gene TRBV5-1 combines with J gene TRBJ2-2, with a weak D call TRBD1 (5 bases). CDR1 is SGHRS and CDR2 is YFSETQ in the germline V gene. The V end was cut by 1 base, the J end by 3 bases, with 10 bases between. The CDR3 loop spans 15 amino acids. As DNA, the CDR3 is TGCGCCAGCAGCTTGTCCCAGGGTGACACCGGGGAGCTGTTTTTT. The encoded protein is CASSLSQGDTGELFF.

The chain couples TRBV18 to TRBJ2-7, with 12 nucleotides matching TRBD2. V was pared by 3 bases and J by 1 base, with 7 bases of the junction left unmatched. The CDR3 is made up of 17 amino acids. The germline gives CDR1 KGHSH, CDR2 LQKENI. The CDR3 region has the DNA TGTGCCAGCTCACCTAATACGGGACTAGCGGGTTCCTACGAGCAGTACTTC. This codes for CASSPNTGLAGSYEQYF.

The rearrangement links TRBV27 to TRBJ2-1, with 11 bases fitting TRBD2. V dropped 6 bases and J dropped 3; count of bases not matched to a gene: 7. This CDR3 spans 16 amino acids. Germline CDR1 reads MNHEY; CDR2 reads SMNVEV (reference sequence). The CDR3 spells CASRPRTSGGYNEQFF. The DNA of the CDR3 is TGTGCCAGCAGGCCCCGAACTAGCGGGGGCTACAATGAGCAGTTCTTC.